This T cell receptor beta chain was identified during a study of human T cells and chemical hapten exposure. On the study more broadly: Across samples, TCR yields varied, mostly owing to small differences in pooled library volumes.

As for time point: pre-sensitization, week 0. Described treatment: therapeutic diphenylcyclopropenone sensitization with weekly scalp DPC. TCRdb reanalysed the RACE reads using MiXCR and keeps one entry per CDR3 protein. The repertoire holds around 300,000 distinct CDR3 sequences, with over 7.5% as singletons. Trimming pared 3 bases from V and 3 bases from J, leaving 12 bases between. From germline, CDR1 is SGHTA and CDR2 FQGNSA. The CDR3 runs to 15 residues. This sequence originates from a man between 18 and 35 years old with alopecia areata. Some clones in this sample may be carry-over from other donors' samples. J is TRBJ2-1 and V is TRBV7-2, with a possible D match to TRBD1 (5 bases). The sample consisted of whole blood, taken in connection with sensitization to the hapten diphenylcyclopropenone (DPC). CDR3 in DNA: TGTGCCAGCAGCTTTCGACAGACCCTCTACAATGAGCAGTTCTTC. Its protein is CASSFRQTLYNEQFF.